Each of the 25 T cell receptor beta chains below was sequenced from the same sample in a study of T cell responses to AZD1222 COVID-19 vaccine. TCRdb's copy holds only in-frame clones and misses some; the assay was immunoSEQ multiplex PCR. The sample records 85,000 to 90,000 clones, less than 90% being singletons. Material: peripheral blood, obtained 28 days after the second AZD1222 dose. These TCRs come from an adult who received the AZD1222 COVID-19 vaccine.

V and J are TRBV7-6 and TRBJ1-2; perhaps TRBD1 as D (5 bases). CDR1 SGHVS and CDR2 FNYEAQ come from the germline V gene. The V gene lost 0 bases and the J gene lost 2 bases, with 13 bases spanning the gap. The CDR3 is 16 amino acids. CDR3 sequence (DNA): TGTGCCAGCAGCTTAGCGGGATTCGGGGACAACTATGGCTACACCTTC. The encoded protein is CASSLAGFGDNYGYTF.

This sequence joins TRBV6-5 and TRBJ1-1; no definite D call. The germline gives CDR1 MNHEY, CDR2 SVGAGI. V lost 7 bases and J lost 1, with 10 bases in between. The length of the CDR3 is 13 residues. This chain's CDR3 is CASKQTRNTEAFF. Here the CDR3 DNA reads TGTGCCAGCAAACAAACCCGGAACACTGAAGCTTTCTTT.

The table lists this clone with a few counts. The rearrangement links TRBV5-1 to TRBJ1-2; TRBD1 might be the D (5 bases). Germline V gene lookup returns CDR1 SGHRS and CDR2 YFSETQ. CDR3 length: 12 amino acids. V lost 0 bases, J lost 8 bases, and 8 bases lay in between. Written as DNA, the CDR3 is TGCGCCAGCAGCTTGGTAGGGGACGGCTACACCTTC. Residues: CASSLVGDGYTF. The full variable domain, with the rest looked up from reference TRBV5-1 and TRBJ1-2, is KAGVTQTPRYLIKTRGQQVTLSCSPISGHRSVSWYQQTPGQGLQFLFEYFSETQRNKGNFPGRFSGRQFSNSRSEMNVSTLELGDSALYLCASSLVGDGYTFGSGTRLTVV.

The rearrangement joins TRBV18 to TRBJ2-7; no clear D gene. The ends were cut back, 3 bases at V and 3 bases at J, with 12 bases in the middle. This CDR3 has 14 amino acids. The germline gives CDR1 KGHSH, CDR2 LQKENI. The CDR3 sequence is CASSPGVMSYEQYF. In DNA, the CDR3 is TGTGCCAGCTCACCTGGGGTTATGAGCTACGAGCAGTACTTC.

The chain carries TRBV7-2 and TRBJ2-7; 7 bases agree with TRBD2. The CDR3 runs 13 residues. CDR1 and CDR2 from the germline V gene are SGHTA and FQGNSA. V shed 4 bases and J 3 bases; nucleotides not matched to a gene: 3. The CDR3 spells CASSSRGYYEQYF. The CDR3 DNA reads TGTGCCAGCAGCTCGCGGGGGTACTACGAGCAGTACTTC. Supplemented by reference TRBV7-2 and TRBJ2-7, the full variable domain reads GAGVSQSPSNKVTEKGKDVELRCDPISGHTALYWYRQSLGQGLEFLIYFQGNSAPDKSGLPSDRFSAERTGGSVSTLTIQRTQQEDSAVYLCASSSRGYYEQYFGPGTRLTVT.

The J gene is TRBJ2-3, the V gene TRBV3-1 (or the pseudogene TRBV3-2); D is unclear. Per germline, CDR1 LGHDT and CDR2 YNNKEL (reference sequence). V lost 0 bases, J lost 2 bases, and 18 bases lay in between. The CDR3 is 18 amino acids. This CDR3 is CASSQEGTGGQLTDTQYF. CDR3 coding DNA: TGTGCCAGCAGCCAAGAGGGCACTGGTGGGCAACTCACAGATACGCAGTATTTT.

This clone has just one count. The J gene is TRBJ2-7, the V gene TRBV11-2; D perhaps matches TRBD1 (5 bases). V lost 1 base and J 4 bases, leaving 17 bases between the germline ends. The germline CDR1 and CDR2 sequences are SGHAT and FQNNGV. This CDR3 has 16 amino acids. The CDR3 DNA follows: TGTGCCAGCAGCTTAGTTGGGCAGGGAATTTCTTACGAGCAGTACTTC. The encoded protein is CASSLVGQGISYEQYF.

The chain joins TRBV23-1 to TRBJ2-7; 8 nucleotides agree with TRBD1. Being an ORF, TRBV23-1 has a function that is uncertain. This CDR3 spans 18 amino acids. V lost 0 bases and J lost 2; bases outside the gene matches: 12. In DNA, the CDR3 is TGCGCCAGCAGTCAATCGTTTTCTCTGCGGACAGGGCCCTACGAGCAGTACTTC. This gives the protein CASSQSFSLRTGPYEQYF.

V and J are TRBV2 and TRBJ2-7; D remains ambiguous. Trimming left V 7 bases short and J 4 bases short, with 17 bases between. Germline CDR1 reads SNHLY; CDR2 reads FYNNEI. CDR3 size: 14 residues. In DNA, the CDR3 is TGTGCCAGCAACCCAGCCAGTCCCTCTTACGAGCAGTACTTC. This gives the protein CASNPASPSYEQYF.

The chain employs TRBV19 and TRBJ1-1, with 9 bases identical to TRBD1. The trim removed 5 bases at V and 5 bases at J, leaving 6 bases unmatched. The CDR3 covers 14 residues. Germline CDR1 is LNHDA and CDR2 is SQIVND (reference sequence). CDR3 residues: CASSPRDRVTEAFF. The CDR3, as DNA: TGTGCCAGTAGTCCTCGGGACAGGGTAACTGAAGCTTTCTTT.

The rearrangement links TRBV19 to TRBJ1-6; the D is unclear. The V end lost 3 bases, the J end lost 14 bases, and 17 bases lay between the germline ends. Per germline, CDR1 LNHDA and CDR2 SQIVND (reference sequence). The CDR3 contains 14 residues. CDR3 loop: CASSILGPMKALHF. The CDR3 bases are TGTGCCAGTAGTATTCTCGGGCCCATGAAGGCCCTCCACTTT.

V usage is TRBV20-1 and J usage is TRBJ2-7; D perhaps matches TRBD2 (5 bases). CDR1 and CDR2 from the germline V gene are DFQATT and SNEGSKA (reference sequence). The CDR3 is 13 residues long. The V and J ends lost 3 bases and 6 bases respectively, with 15 bases between them. The CDR3 DNA follows: TGCAGTGCTAGTGGTCAGACCGGAGGCGAGCAGTACTTC. This gives the protein CSASGQTGGEQYF.

The genes are TRBV4-1 and TRBJ2-1; 10 nucleotides agree with TRBD2. The V gene end was trimmed by 3 bases and the J gene end by 9 bases; junction bases not matched to a gene: 8. Germline CDR1 is MGHRA and CDR2 is YSYEKL. The length of the CDR3 is 15 residues. The CDR3 DNA is TGCGCCAGCAGCCAGAAAGCGGGGGGGCGGGGTGAGCAGTTCTTC. Residues: CASSQKAGGRGEQFF.

The chain combines TRBV10-3 with TRBJ1-5; 9 bases agree with TRBD1. The CDR3 runs to 15 residues. Looked up from germline, CDR1 is ENHRY and CDR2 is SYGVKD. Trimming took 6 bases from V and 6 from J; bases not matched to a gene: 9. The CDR3 DNA sequence: TGTGCCATCAGCGCCGGGACAGGGCGGACTCAGCCCCAGCATTTT. Its translation: CAISAGTGRTQPQHF.

This chain links TRBV11-2 with TRBJ1-1; D gene uncertain. Germline values: CDR1 SGHAT, CDR2 FQNNGV. This CDR3 comprises 13 residues. V was cut by 0 bases and J by 5 bases, with 7 bases left in between. CDR3 in amino acids: CASSLDGRTEAFF. In DNA form, the CDR3 reads TGTGCCAGCAGCTTAGATGGGAGGACTGAAGCTTTCTTT. Based on the CDR3 plus reference TRBV11-2 and TRBJ1-1, the full variable domain is EAGVAQSPRYKIIEKRQSVAFWCNPISGHATLYWYQQILGQGPKLLIQFQNNGVVDDSQLPKDRFSAERLKGVDSTLKIQPAKLEDSAVYLCASSLDGRTEAFFGQGTRLTVV.

The chain combines TRBV18 with TRBJ2-2; TRBD1 might be the D (6 bases). Per germline, CDR1 KGHSH and CDR2 LQKENI. This CDR3 is built from 16 residues. Trimming cost V 4 bases and J 0 bases, with 12 bases left between them. The CDR3 DNA is TGTGCCAGCTCACGAAACAGGGTTTCGAACACCGGGGAGCTGTTTTTT. This gives the protein CASSRNRVSNTGELFF.

The rearrangement links TRBV9 to TRBJ1-3; D perhaps matches TRBD1 (5 bases). The CDR3 totals 16 residues. V was pared by 0 bases and J by 1 base, with 11 bases between. Germline V lookup: CDR1 SGDLS, CDR2 YYNGEE. The CDR3 region is CASSVAWGGSGNTIYF. The CDR3 DNA reads as TGTGCCAGCAGCGTAGCTTGGGGGGGTTCTGGAAACACCATATATTTT.

This clone has just one count. The CDR3 protein is CSVAETGRQPQHF. The CDR3 bases are TGCAGCGTTGCCGAGACAGGGAGGCAGCCCCAGCATTTT. V gene TRBV29-1 combines with J gene TRBJ1-5; 7 nucleotides agree with TRBD1. The CDR3 length is 13 residues. J lost 7 bases, V lost 4 bases, and 7 bases had no gene match. Germline CDR1 and CDR2: SQVTM and ANQGSEA.

The chain combines TRBV5-1 with TRBJ2-3; 7 bases fit TRBD1. There are 14 residues in the CDR3. Trimming took 4 bases from V and 1 from J; bases not matched to a gene: 3. Germline V gene sequence: CDR1 SGHRS, CDR2 YFSETQ. CDR3 amino acids: CASSVDRGTDTQYF. CDR3 sequence (DNA): TGCGCCAGCAGCGTAGACAGGGGCACAGATACGCAGTATTTT. The full variable domain, with the rest looked up from reference TRBV5-1 and TRBJ2-3, is KAGVTQTPRYLIKTRGQQVTLSCSPISGHRSVSWYQQTPGQGLQFLFEYFSETQRNKGNFPGRFSGRQFSNSRSEMNVSTLELGDSALYLCASSVDRGTDTQYFGPGTRLTVL.

V is TRBV7-8 and J is TRBJ2-3; D possibly corresponds to TRBD2 (7 bases). Trimming took 5 bases from V and 1 from J, leaving 16 bases between them. Germline-derived CDR1 and CDR2 are SGHVS and FQNEAQ. The CDR3 covers 16 residues. The CDR3 nucleotides read TGTGCCAGCAGCCCGAGTGGGGGGGCTCGCACAGATACGCAGTATTTT. Protein product: CASSPSGGARTDTQYF.

The rearrangement links TRBV5-6 to TRBJ1-4, with D tentatively TRBD1 (6 bases). CDR1 is SGHDT, CDR2 YYEEEE, per germline. CDR3 length: 18 residues. The ends were cut back, 2 bases at V and 0 bases at J, with 17 bases in the middle. CDR3 in amino acids: CASSFLKSDRPTNEKLFF. CDR3 coding DNA: TGTGCCAGCAGCTTCCTCAAGTCCGACAGGCCAACTAATGAAAAACTGTTTTTT.

Concerning this clone itself: Other DNA variants within this sample encode the same CDR3. The chain uses TRBV5-1 and TRBJ1-1; D remains unclear. V lost 2 bases to trimming and J lost 1 base, with 9 bases between them. The length of the CDR3 is 14 residues. The germline V gene has CDR1 SGHRS and CDR2 YFSETQ. The chain's CDR3 is CASSLSTGNTEAFF. The CDR3 nucleotides read TGCGCCAGCAGCTTAAGCACTGGGAACACTGAAGCTTTCTTT.

The chain recombines TRBV6-5 with TRBJ1-1; 8 positions agree with TRBD1. Germline CDR1 and CDR2: MNHEY and SVGAGI. Trimming removed 6 bases from V and 4 bases from J; junction bases left unmatched: 7. The CDR3 loop spans 14 amino acids. This chain's CDR3 is CASRETGAPTEAFF. CDR3 sequence (DNA): TGTGCCAGCAGGGAGACAGGGGCCCCCACTGAAGCTTTCTTT.

The chain joins TRBV7-9 to TRBJ2-7, with 9 positions matching TRBD1. The V and J ends lost 5 bases and 6 bases, in that order; junction bases with no gene match: 14. This CDR3 contains 16 residues. The germline V gene encodes CDR1 SEHNR and CDR2 FQNEAQ (reference sequence). DNA of the CDR3: TGTGCCAGCAGCCCCAACCCCGGGACAGGGAGTCTCGAGCAGTACTTC. Its protein product is CASSPNPGTGSLEQYF.

The chain is built from TRBV6-5 and TRBJ2-2, with TRBD2 as a possible D gene (7 bases). The CDR3 contains 16 residues. The V gene lost 3 bases and the J gene lost 4 bases, with 15 bases spanning the gap. Germline loops: CDR1 MNHEY, CDR2 SVGAGI. CDR3 residues: CASSYLGGGATGELFF. For the CDR3, the DNA is TGTGCCAGCAGTTATTTGGGGGGGGGCGCCACCGGGGAGCTGTTTTTT.